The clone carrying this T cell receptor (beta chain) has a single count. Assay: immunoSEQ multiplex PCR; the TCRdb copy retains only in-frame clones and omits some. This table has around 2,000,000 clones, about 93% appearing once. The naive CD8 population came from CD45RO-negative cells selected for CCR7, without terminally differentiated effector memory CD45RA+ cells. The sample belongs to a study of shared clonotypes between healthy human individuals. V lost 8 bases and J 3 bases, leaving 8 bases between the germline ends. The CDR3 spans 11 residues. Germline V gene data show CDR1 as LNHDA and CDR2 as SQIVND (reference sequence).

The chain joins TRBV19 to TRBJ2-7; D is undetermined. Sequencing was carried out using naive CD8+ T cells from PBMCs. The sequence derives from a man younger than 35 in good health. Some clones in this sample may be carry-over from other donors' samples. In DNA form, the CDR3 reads TGTGCCAGTGCAGACCTCTACGAGCAGTACTTC. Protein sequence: CASADLYEQYF.